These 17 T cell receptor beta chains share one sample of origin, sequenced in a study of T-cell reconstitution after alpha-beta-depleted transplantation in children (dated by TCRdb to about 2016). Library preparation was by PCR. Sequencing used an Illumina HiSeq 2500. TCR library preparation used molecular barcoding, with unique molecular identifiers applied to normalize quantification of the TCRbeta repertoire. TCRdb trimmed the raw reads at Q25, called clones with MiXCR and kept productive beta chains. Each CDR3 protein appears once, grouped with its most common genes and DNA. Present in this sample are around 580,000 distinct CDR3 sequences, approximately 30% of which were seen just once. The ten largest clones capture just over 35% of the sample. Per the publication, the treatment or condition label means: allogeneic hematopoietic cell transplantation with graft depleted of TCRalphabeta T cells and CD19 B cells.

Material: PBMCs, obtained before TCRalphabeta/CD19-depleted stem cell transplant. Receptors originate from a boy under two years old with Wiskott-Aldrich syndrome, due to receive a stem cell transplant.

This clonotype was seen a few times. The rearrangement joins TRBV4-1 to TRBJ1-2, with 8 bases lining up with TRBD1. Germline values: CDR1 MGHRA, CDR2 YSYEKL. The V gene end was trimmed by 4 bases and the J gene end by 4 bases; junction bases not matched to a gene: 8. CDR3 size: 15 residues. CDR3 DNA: TGCGCCAGCAGCCCAGCGGACAGGGACATCTATGGCTACACCTTC. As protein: CASSPADRDIYGYTF.

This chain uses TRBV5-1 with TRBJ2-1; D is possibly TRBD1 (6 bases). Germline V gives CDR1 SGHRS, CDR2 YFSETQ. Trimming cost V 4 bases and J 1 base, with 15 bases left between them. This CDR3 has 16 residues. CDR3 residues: CASSIHGTSSYNEQFF. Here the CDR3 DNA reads TGCGCCAGCAGCATCCACGGGACATCATCCTACAATGAGCAGTTCTTC.

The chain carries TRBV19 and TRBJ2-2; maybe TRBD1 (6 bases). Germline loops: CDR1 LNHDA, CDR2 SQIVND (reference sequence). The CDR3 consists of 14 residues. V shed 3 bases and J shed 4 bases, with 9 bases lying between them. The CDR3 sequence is CASSMGTTTGELFF. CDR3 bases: TGTGCCAGTAGTATGGGGACAACCACCGGGGAGCTGTTTTTT.

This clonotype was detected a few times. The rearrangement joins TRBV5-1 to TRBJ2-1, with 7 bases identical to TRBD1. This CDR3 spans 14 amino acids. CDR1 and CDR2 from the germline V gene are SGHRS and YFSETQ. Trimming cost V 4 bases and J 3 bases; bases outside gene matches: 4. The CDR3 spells CASSRDSFYNEQFF. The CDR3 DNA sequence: TGCGCCAGCAGCCGGGACAGCTTCTACAATGAGCAGTTCTTC.

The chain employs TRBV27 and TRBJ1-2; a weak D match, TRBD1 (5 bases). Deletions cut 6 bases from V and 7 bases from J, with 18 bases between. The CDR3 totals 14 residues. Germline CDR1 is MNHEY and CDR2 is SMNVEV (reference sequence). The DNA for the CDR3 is TGTGCCAGCAGCCCTGGCTGGGAGGGGAGTGGCTACACCTTC. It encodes CASSPGWEGSGYTF.

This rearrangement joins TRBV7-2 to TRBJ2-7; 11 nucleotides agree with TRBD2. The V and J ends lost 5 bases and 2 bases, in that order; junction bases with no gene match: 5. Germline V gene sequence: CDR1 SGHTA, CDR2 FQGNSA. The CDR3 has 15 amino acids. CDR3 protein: CASSRASGRTYEQYF. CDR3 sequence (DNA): TGTGCCAGCAGCAGAGCTAGCGGGAGGACCTACGAGCAGTACTTC.

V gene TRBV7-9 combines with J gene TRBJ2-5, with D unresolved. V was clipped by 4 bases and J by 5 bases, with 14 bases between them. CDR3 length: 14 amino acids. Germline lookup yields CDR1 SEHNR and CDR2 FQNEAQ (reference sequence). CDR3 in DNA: TGTGCCAGCAGCTCTGGGAAAACCGGGGAGACCCAGTACTTC. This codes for CASSSGKTGETQYF.

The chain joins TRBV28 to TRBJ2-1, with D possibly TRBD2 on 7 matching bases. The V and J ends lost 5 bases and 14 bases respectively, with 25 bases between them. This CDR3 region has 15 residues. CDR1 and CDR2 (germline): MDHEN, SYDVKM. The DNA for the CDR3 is TGTGCCAGCAGTGGGGGGGATGGGGGGCTGGAGTGGAAGTTCTTC. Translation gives CASSGGDGGLEWKFF.

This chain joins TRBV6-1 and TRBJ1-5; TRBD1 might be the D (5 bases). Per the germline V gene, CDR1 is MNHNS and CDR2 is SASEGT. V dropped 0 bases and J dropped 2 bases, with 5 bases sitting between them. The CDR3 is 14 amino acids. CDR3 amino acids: CASSEAGGNQPQHF. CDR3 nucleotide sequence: TGTGCCAGCAGTGAAGCAGGGGGCAATCAGCCCCAGCATTTT.

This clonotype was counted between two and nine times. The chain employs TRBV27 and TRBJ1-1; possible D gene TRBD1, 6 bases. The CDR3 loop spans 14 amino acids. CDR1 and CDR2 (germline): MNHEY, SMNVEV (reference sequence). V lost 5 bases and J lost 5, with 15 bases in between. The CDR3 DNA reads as TGTGCCAGCAGTCGAAACAGGGATGGTACTGAAGCTTTCTTT. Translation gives CASSRNRDGTEAFF.

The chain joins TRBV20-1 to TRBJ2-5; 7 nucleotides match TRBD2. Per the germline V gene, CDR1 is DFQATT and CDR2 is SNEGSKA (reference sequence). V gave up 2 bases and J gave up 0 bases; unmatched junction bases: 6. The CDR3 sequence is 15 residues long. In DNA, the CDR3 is TGCAGTGCTAGATTTCTGGGAGGGTACCAAGAGACCCAGTACTTC. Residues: CSARFLGGYQETQYF.

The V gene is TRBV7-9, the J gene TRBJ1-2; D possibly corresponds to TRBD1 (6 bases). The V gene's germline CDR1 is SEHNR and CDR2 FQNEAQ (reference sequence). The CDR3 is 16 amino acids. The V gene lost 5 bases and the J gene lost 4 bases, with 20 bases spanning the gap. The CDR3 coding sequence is TGTGCCAGCAGCCCGGGACACCTGCTCCTCCGCTATGGCTACACCTTC. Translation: CASSPGHLLLRYGYTF.

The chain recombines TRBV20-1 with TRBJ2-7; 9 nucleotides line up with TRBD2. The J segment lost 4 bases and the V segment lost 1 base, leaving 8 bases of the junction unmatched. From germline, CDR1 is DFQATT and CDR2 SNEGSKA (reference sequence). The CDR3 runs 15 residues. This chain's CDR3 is CSARGVGLASYEQYF. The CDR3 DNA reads TGCAGTGCTAGAGGAGTTGGACTAGCGAGTTACGAGCAGTACTTC.

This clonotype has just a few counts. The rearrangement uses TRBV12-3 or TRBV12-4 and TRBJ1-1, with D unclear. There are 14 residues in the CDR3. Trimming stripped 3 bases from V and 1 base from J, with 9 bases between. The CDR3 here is CASSFLRSNTEAFF. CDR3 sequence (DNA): TGTGCCAGCAGTTTTCTTCGGTCGAACACTGAAGCTTTCTTT.

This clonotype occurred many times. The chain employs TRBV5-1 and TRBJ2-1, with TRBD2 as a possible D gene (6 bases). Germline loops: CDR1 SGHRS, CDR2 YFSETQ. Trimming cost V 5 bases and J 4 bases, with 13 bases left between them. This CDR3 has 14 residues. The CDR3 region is CASSSGGLYNEQFF. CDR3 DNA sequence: TGCGCCAGCAGTTCCGGGGGACTTTACAATGAGCAGTTCTTC.

CDR3 in DNA: TGTGCCAGCAGTTCCTTTGGCGCGACCCTGGATGAGACCCAGTACTTC. Its translation: CASSSFGATLDETQYF. The chain is built from TRBV12-3 or TRBV12-4 and TRBJ2-5; no firm D call. There are 16 residues in the CDR3. Trimming took off 4 bases at V and 5 bases at J, with 20 bases between the two ends.

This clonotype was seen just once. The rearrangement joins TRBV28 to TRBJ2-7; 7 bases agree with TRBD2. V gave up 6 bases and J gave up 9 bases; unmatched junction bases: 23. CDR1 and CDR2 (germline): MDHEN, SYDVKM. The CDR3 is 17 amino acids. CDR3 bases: TGTGCCAGCAGCTACGGAGGGTCAGCATTGGGAGGGAAGGGGCAGTACTTC. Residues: CASSYGGSALGGKGQYF.